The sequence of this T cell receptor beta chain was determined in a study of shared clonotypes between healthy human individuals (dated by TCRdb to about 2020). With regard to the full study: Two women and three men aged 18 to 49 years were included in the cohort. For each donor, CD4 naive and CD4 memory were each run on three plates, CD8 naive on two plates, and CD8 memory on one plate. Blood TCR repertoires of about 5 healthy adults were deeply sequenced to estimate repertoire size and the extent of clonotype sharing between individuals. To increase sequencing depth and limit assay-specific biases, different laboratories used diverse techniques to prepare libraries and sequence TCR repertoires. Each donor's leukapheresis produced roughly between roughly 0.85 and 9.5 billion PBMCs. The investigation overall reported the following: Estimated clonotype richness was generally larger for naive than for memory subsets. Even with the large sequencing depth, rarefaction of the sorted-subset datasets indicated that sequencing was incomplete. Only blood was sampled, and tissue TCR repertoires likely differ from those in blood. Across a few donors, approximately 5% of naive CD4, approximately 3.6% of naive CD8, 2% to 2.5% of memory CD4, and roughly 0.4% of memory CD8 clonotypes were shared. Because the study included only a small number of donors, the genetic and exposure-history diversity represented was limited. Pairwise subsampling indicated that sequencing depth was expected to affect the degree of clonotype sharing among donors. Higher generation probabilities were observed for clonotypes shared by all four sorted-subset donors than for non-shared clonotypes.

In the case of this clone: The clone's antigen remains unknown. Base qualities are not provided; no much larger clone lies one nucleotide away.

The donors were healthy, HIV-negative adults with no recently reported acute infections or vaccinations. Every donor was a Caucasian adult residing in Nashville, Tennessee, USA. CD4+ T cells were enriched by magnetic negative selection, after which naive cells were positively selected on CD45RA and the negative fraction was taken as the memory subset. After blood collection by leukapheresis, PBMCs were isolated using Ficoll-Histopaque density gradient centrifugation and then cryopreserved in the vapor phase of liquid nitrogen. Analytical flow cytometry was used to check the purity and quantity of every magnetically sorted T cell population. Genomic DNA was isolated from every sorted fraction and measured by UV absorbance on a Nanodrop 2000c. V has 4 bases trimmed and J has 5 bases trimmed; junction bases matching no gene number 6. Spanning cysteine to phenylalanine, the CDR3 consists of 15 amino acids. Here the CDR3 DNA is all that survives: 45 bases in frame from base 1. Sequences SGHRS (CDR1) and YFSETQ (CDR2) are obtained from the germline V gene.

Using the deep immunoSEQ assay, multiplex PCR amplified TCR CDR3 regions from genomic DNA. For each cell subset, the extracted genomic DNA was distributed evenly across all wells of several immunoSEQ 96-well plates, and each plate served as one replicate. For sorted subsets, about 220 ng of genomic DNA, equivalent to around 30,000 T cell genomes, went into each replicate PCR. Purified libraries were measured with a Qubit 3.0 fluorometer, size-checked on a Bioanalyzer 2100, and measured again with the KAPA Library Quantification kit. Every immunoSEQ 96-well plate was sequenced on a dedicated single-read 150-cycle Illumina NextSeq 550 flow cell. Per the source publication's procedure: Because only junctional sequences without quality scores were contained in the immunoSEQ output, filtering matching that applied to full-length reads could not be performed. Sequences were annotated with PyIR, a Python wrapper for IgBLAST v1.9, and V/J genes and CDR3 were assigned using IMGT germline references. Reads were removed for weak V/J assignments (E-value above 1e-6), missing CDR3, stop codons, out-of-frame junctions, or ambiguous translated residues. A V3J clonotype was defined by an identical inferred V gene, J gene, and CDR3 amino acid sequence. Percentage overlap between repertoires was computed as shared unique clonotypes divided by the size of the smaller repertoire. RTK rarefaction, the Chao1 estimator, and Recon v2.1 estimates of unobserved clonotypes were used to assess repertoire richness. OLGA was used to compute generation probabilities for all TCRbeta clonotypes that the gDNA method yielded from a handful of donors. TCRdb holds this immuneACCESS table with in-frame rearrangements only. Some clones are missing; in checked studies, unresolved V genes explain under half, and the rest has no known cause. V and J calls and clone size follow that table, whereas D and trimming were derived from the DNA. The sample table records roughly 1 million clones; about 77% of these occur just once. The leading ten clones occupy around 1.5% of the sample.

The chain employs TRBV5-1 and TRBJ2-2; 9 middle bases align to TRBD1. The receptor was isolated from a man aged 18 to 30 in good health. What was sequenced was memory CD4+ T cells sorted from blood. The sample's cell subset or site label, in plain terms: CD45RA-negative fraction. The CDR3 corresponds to CASSAQGARTGELFF. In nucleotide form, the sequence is TGCGCCAGCAGCGCACAGGGGGCGCGGACCGGGGAGCTGTTTTTT.